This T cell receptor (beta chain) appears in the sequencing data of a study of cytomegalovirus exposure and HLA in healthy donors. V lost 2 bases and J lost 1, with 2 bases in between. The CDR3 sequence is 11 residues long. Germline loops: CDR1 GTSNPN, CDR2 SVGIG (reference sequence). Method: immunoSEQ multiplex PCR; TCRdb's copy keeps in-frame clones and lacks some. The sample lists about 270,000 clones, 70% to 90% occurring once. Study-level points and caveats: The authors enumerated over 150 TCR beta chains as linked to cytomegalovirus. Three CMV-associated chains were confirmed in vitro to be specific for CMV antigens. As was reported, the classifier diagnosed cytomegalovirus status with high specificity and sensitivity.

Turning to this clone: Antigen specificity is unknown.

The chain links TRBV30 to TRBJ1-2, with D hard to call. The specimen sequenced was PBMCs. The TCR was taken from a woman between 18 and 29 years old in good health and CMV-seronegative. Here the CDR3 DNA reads TGTGCCTGGAGTCGTAACTATGGCTACACCTTC. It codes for CAWSRNYGYTF.